Sequencing of this T cell receptor (beta chain) was carried out in a study of control samples from healthy donors and cancer patients. This CDR3 is 14 amino acids long. The germline gives CDR1 GTSNPN, CDR2 SVGIG (reference sequence). Deletions cut 0 bases from V and 5 bases from J, with 11 bases between. TCRdb keeps only in-frame clones here, not all; method: immunoSEQ multiplex PCR. This repertoire shows fewer than 200,000 clones, 90% to 95% found once; its top ten account for more than 1.1%. The rearrangement links TRBV30 to TRBJ1-5; D remains ambiguous. Material: blood. The receptor was isolated from a man between 18 and 35 years old in good health. CDR3 residues: CAWSVQNGDQPQHF. For the CDR3, the DNA is TGTGCCTGGAGTGTACAAAATGGAGATCAGCCCCAGCATTTT.